The rows below give T cell receptor beta chains drawn from one sample of a study of control samples from healthy donors and cancer patients. Method: immunoSEQ multiplex PCR; TCRdb's copy keeps in-frame clones and lacks some. The table has 95,000 to 150,000 clones, roughly nine tenths seen once; the top ten hold 6.5% to 9%. The specimen sequenced was blood. The receptors originated from a woman in her late teens or twenties in good health. CDR3s include the opening cysteine and the closing phenylalanine or tryptophan. A D gene is named only where the DNA matches it firmly. Size values are once, few and many counts, or a class for expanded clones, and some rows have none.

TRBV7-2	TRBD1	TRBJ1-2	.	TGTGCCAGCAGCCCTAGGGACAGCGGCGTCTATGGCTACACCTTC	CASSPRDSGVYGYTF
TRBV7-2	.	TRBJ1-5	.	TGTGCCAGCAGCTTAGGAGTCAATCAGCCCCAGCATTTT	CASSLGVNQPQHF
TRBV10-1	TRBD2	TRBJ2-3	few	TGCGCCAGCAGTACCGGAAGGCTAGCGGGGAACACAGATACGCAGTATTTT	CASSTGRLAGNTDTQYF
TRBV25-1	.	TRBJ2-2	.	TGTGCCAGCAGTGACGACAGGAGGAACACCGGGGAGCTGTTTTTT	CASSDDRRNTGELFF
TRBV28	.	TRBJ2-7	.	TGTGCCAGCAGTTTGGGCAGGGTCGTCTCCTACGAGCAGTACTTC	CASSLGRVVSYEQYF
TRBV28	TRBD1	TRBJ1-3	.	TGTGCCAGCAGTTTGACAGGGAGCGGAAACACCATATATTTT	CASSLTGSGNTIYF
TRBV12-5	.	TRBJ2-3	.	TGTGCTAGTGTCCTTGGAACAGGGGAGGCCACAGATACGCAGTATTTT	CASVLGTGEATDTQYF
TRBV27	TRBD1	TRBJ2-7	.	TGTGCCAGCAGTTTAGGACAGGGTCCCTACGAGCAGTACTTC	CASSLGQGPYEQYF
TRBV5-1	.	TRBJ2-3	.	TGCGCCAGCAGCCAGGGACTTGAGGTGGCGGCAGATACGCAGTATTTT	CASSQGLEVAADTQYF
TRBV7-9	.	TRBJ1-1	.	TGTGCCAGCAGCTTGGTGCAGGGCGGCACTGAAGCTTTCTTT	CASSLVQGGTEAFF
TRBV9	.	TRBJ1-6	few	TGTGCCAGCAGCGTAGGGGGCAAAGCGGTTAATTCACCCCTCCACTTT	CASSVGGKAVNSPLHF
TRBV24-1	TRBD1	TRBJ2-4	.	TGTGCCACCAGTGAGTTTCGAGGGGGCTTTACCAAAAACATTCAGTACTTC	CATSEFRGGFTKNIQYF
TRBV5-1	.	TRBJ2-1	.	TGCGCCAGCAGCTTGGAAGCGCCAAACCCCTACGATGAGCAGTTCTTC	CASSLEAPNPYDEQFF
TRBV2	.	TRBJ2-2	once	TGTGCCAGCAGATTTCAGCTGAACACCGGGGAGCTGTTTTTT	CASRFQLNTGELFF
TRBV27	.	TRBJ2-3	.	TGTGCCAGCAGCCTACAAGGGGACTGGGCTTCGGATACGCAGTATTTT	CASSLQGDWASDTQYF
TRBV20-1	TRBD1	TRBJ1-2	.	TGCAGTGCTAGTACAGGGGGGGTCTATGGCTACACCTTC	CSASTGGVYGYTF
TRBV4-2	.	TRBJ2-3	.	TGTGCCAGCAGCCAAGTTACTAGTGGTACAGATACGCAGTATTTT	CASSQVTSGTDTQYF
TRBV7-9	.	TRBJ2-7	.	TGTGCCAGCAGCCCCCGAGGCCCCTACGAGCAGTACTTC	CASSPRGPYEQYF
TRBV11-3	TRBD1	TRBJ2-2	.	TGTGCCAGCAGCTTAGGGATCCGGGACAGCTCGAACACCGGGGAGCTGTTTTTT	CASSLGIRDSSNTGELFF
TRBV30	TRBD2	TRBJ2-7	.	TGTGCCTGGAGTCAGACTAGCGGGATGGACGAGCAGTACTTC	CAWSQTSGMDEQYF
TRBV7-9	.	TRBJ2-7	.	TGTGCCAGCAGCTTGGGAGGGGGCGTCGGACCCTACGAGCAGTACTTC	CASSLGGGVGPYEQYF
TRBV20-1	.	TRBJ1-1	.	TGCAGTGCTAGTTCCGTAAGGGTTAGCGGAGAAGCTTTCTTT	CSASSVRVSGEAFF